This entry concerns a single T cell receptor (beta chain). This sample is part of a study of blood T cell repertoires in COVID-19. Repertoires were generated with immunoSEQ multiplex PCR, while TCRdb's copy carries only in-frame clones and drops some. The sample shows approximately 400,000 clones, 88% of them seen only once. The junction had 6 bases not matched to a gene; V was cut back by 0 bases and J by 7 bases. The CDR3 consists of 14 residues. Germline V lookup: CDR1 GTSNPN, CDR2 SVGIG (reference sequence). The sample consisted of PBMCs or T cells enriched from blood (not recorded which). The TCR originated in a woman younger than 30 who had recovered from COVID-19. The gene calls are TRBV30 and TRBJ1-1, with 9 bases aligning to TRBD1. DNA of the CDR3: TGTGCCTGGAGTGTTGGGACAGGGACCGATGAAGCTTTCTTT. Its translation is CAWSVGTGTDEAFF.